The entry below describes one TCR beta chain. Its antigen is undetermined. The data were taken from a study of STAT5B mutations in CD4+ large granular lymphocyte leukemia. Notes on the study in general: Compared with healthy controls (2/35), patient top clones favored TRBV06 (8/27).

The CDR3 is 14 residues long. V lost 6 bases, J lost 2 bases, and 4 bases stayed unmatched. Germline V CDR1 and CDR2: MNHEY, SVGAGI. The assay was run at survey level. Original processing notes: The detection floor for productive clonotype frequency was 2.59 x 10-5. Generated by immunoSEQ multiplex PCR, the TCRdb table keeps only in-frame clones and is missing some. That table is the source of V, J and clone size, and D and trimming were worked out from the DNA. The sample gives about 48,000 clones, about 70% of which show up once; 1.5% to 1.9% is in the top ten. This TCR came from a human donor in good health. The chain carries TRBV6-5 and TRBJ1-2, with 9 bases matching TRBD1. The source material was CD4+ T cells from blood buffy coats. The CDR3 reads CASSGGTGNYGYTF. CDR3 nucleotide sequence: TGTGCCAGCAGCGGCGGGACAGGGAACTATGGCTACACCTTC.